This T cell receptor beta chain originates from a study of blood T cell repertoires in COVID-19. Study-level information: Some COVID-19 samples were acute and others convalescent; all came from the United States, Italy and Spain. The analysed material was cDNA or gDNA that came from T cells, B-cell-depleted T cells, or PBMCs.

The Seattle site enrolled patients during active infection and followed them longitudinally. This clone was counted between two and nine times. The CDR3 runs to 13 residues. The V gene lost 4 bases and the J gene lost 7 bases, with 13 bases spanning the gap. Germline V gene data show CDR1 as KGHSY and CDR2 as FQNENV. Repertoires were generated with immunoSEQ multiplex PCR, while TCRdb's copy carries only in-frame clones and drops some. This table holds over 80,000 clones, 74% found once. The rearrangement uses TRBV16 and TRBJ1-1; possibly TRBD1 for D (6 bases). This sequence originates from a man between 65 and 85 years old with COVID-19, enrolled during active disease. Sample: peripheral blood. The CDR3 region is CASSRWTEDEAFF. In nucleotides, the CDR3 is TGTGCCAGCAGCCGATGGACAGAAGATGAAGCTTTCTTT.